This T cell receptor beta chain was sequenced in a study of regulatory T cells in long-lasting Graves disease. The germline gives CDR1 MGHDK, CDR2 SYGVNS. This CDR3 comprises 10 residues. V lost 9 bases to trimming and J lost 3 bases, with 6 bases between them. TCR beta libraries were built with iRepertoire HTBI primers and Arm-PCR of CDR3 regions. TCRdb reanalysed the multiplex PCR reads using MiXCR and keeps one entry per CDR3 protein. The sample shows roughly 400,000 distinct CDR3 sequences, 21% of them seen only once. Time point described: persistent/refractory GD, antithyroid drugs over 5 years with positive TRAb. After RNA was extracted from PBMCs, the TCR library was made from it. All patients originated from an endocrinology department located in Xi'an, China. EDTA tubes received approximately 9 milliliters of collected peripheral blood.

The input for sequencing was peripheral blood mononuclear cells (PBMCs), taken when the disease was refractory, from a patient treated with antithyroid drugs. This chain connects TRBV25-1 to TRBJ2-7; D not resolved. This TCR was recovered from a female donor with Graves disease. The CDR3 bases are TGTGCCAGGGGCTTCTACGAGCAGTACTTC. Translated, it gives CARGFYEQYF.